The 31 T cell receptor beta chains below all came from one sample that was sequenced in a study of cytomegalovirus exposure and HLA in healthy donors. Profiling relied on immunoSEQ multiplex PCR, and the TCRdb table lists in-frame clones only, not all of them. The sample consists of 110,000 to 150,000 clones, 90% to 95% of them appearing once. Material: PBMCs. These receptors were taken from a man aged 18 to 30 in good health and CMV-seronegative.

A note on this clone: The junction departs from germline at one end; a sequencing error may be responsible. The rearrangement links TRBV11-3 to TRBJ1-2; D perhaps matches TRBD1 (6 bases). This CDR3 contains 13 residues. The germline V gene has CDR1 SGHNT and CDR2 YENEEA. The CDR3 reads CASSRDTDYGYTF. In DNA, the CDR3 is TGTGCCAGCAGTCGGGACACAGACTATGGCTACACCTTT.

The chain joins TRBV19 to TRBJ2-2, with a possible D match to TRBD1 (6 bases). Germline V CDR1 and CDR2: LNHDA, SQIVND (reference sequence). This CDR3 contains 14 residues. V lost 1 base, J lost 5 bases, and 8 bases lay in between. DNA of the CDR3: TGTGCCAGTAGTATAGGGGGACAAACCGGGGAGCTGTTTTTT. Translation gives CASSIGGQTGELFF.

This chain uses TRBV9 with TRBJ2-1; TRBD2 aligns across 13 bases. J lost 1 base, V lost 2 bases, and 12 bases had no gene match. CDR3 size: 20 residues. Germline values: CDR1 SGDLS, CDR2 YYNGEE. The CDR3 reads CASSVSLAGGPSFSYNEQFF. Written as DNA, the CDR3 is TGTGCCAGCAGCGTCTCACTAGCGGGGGGGCCGTCTTTTTCCTACAATGAGCAGTTCTTC.

The rearrangement joins TRBV27 to TRBJ2-5; 12 bases agree with TRBD2. V gave up 4 bases and J gave up 2 bases; unmatched junction bases: 2. Germline-derived CDR1 and CDR2 are MNHEY and SMNVEV (reference sequence). This CDR3 has 15 amino acids. CDR3 coding DNA: TGTGCCAGCAGTTCCGGGACTAGCGGGCAAGAGACCCAGTACTTC. Translated, it gives CASSSGTSGQETQYF.

A single count supports this clone. The V and J genes are TRBV27 and TRBJ2-3; a possible D gene is TRBD1 (5 bases). The germline V gene encodes CDR1 MNHEY and CDR2 SMNVEV (reference sequence). The CDR3 totals 14 residues. Trimming cost V 2 bases and J 4 bases, with 10 bases left between them. CDR3 amino acids: CASSLMQGSDTQYF. The CDR3 DNA is TGTGCCAGCAGTTTAATGCAGGGATCAGATACGCAGTATTTT.

The chain combines TRBV18 with TRBJ2-7, with D uncertain. The V gene's germline CDR1 is KGHSH and CDR2 LQKENI. CDR3 length equals 11 residues. V shed 2 bases and J shed 7 bases, with 6 bases lying between them. CDR3 sequence (DNA): TGTGCCAGCTCACCAGCGCATGAGCAGTACTTC. It specifies CASSPAHEQYF.

Regarding this clone: Distinct nucleotide sequences in the sample also encode this CDR3. The chain employs TRBV2 and TRBJ2-2; 9 bases agree with TRBD2. CDR1 SNHLY and CDR2 FYNNEI come from the germline V gene. The CDR3 sequence is 17 residues long. Trimming at V came to 2 bases and at J to 0 bases, leaving 4 bases not matched to a gene. The CDR3 loop reads CASSERASGANTGELFF. In DNA, the CDR3 is TGTGCCAGCAGTGAACGGGCTAGCGGGGCGAACACCGGGGAGCTGTTTTTT. The whole variable domain, remainder taken from reference TRBV2 and TRBJ2-2, is EPEVTQTPSHQVTQMGQEVILRCVPISNHLYFYWYRQILGQKVEFLVSFYNNEISEKSEIFDDQFSVERPDGSNFTLKIRSTKLEDSAMYFCASSERASGANTGELFFGEGSRLTVL.

This chain connects TRBV30 to TRBJ2-1; 8 positions match TRBD2. CDR1 GTSNPN and CDR2 SVGIG come from the germline V gene (reference sequence). Losses at the gene ends were 4 bases for V and 3 bases for J; bases not matched to a gene: 8. The CDR3 runs 15 residues. CDR3 loop: CAWTVIAGSYNEQFF. Written as DNA, the CDR3 is TGTGCCTGGACTGTTATAGCGGGGAGCTACAATGAGCAGTTCTTC.

The V and J genes are TRBV7-9 and TRBJ2-7, with 7 bases that match TRBD1. This CDR3 comprises 16 residues. Germline V gene lookup returns CDR1 SEHNR and CDR2 FQNEAQ (reference sequence). V dropped 1 base and J dropped 1; count of bases not matched to a gene: 7. CDR3 sequence reads: CASSLGSGTASYEQYF. For the CDR3, the DNA is TGTGCCAGCAGCTTAGGTAGTGGGACAGCTTCCTACGAGCAGTACTTC.

The CDR3 coding sequence is TGCGCCAGCAGCTTCGGGCAGGGAATGAACGAGCAGTACTTC. Its protein is CASSFGQGMNEQYF. The chain is built from TRBV5-1 and TRBJ2-7, with TRBD1 as a possible D gene (5 bases). CDR1 and CDR2 from the germline V gene are SGHRS and YFSETQ. The V and J ends lost 2 bases and 5 bases respectively, with 14 bases between them. The CDR3 runs to 14 residues.

The V call is TRBV27, the J call TRBJ2-5, with 7 positions matching TRBD2. Looked up from germline, CDR1 is MNHEY and CDR2 is SMNVEV (reference sequence). Trimming took 5 bases from V and 5 from J; bases not matched to a gene: 11. The CDR3 loop spans 15 amino acids. The CDR3 DNA reads as TGTGCCAGCAGTATCACTAGCGTCTTCCGGGAGACCCAGTACTTC. Residues: CASSITSVFRETQYF.

This clone was counted between two and nine times. The J gene is TRBJ2-7, the V gene TRBV5-1, with TRBD1 as a possible D gene (6 bases). This CDR3 is 15 amino acids long. V was shortened by 0 bases and J by 6 bases, with 16 bases between the two germline ends. The germline gives CDR1 SGHRS, CDR2 YFSETQ. The DNA of the CDR3 is TGCGCCAGCAGCTTGGCCGGGCAGGGGATCGGCGAGCAGTACTTC. This codes for CASSLAGQGIGEQYF.

The chain couples TRBV4-1 to TRBJ2-5; 14 nucleotides align to TRBD2. From germline, CDR1 is MGHRA and CDR2 YSYEKL. V lost 0 bases, J lost 1 base, and 4 bases stayed unmatched. The CDR3 sequence is 18 residues long. The CDR3 loop is CASSQDPGLAGVQETQYF. The DNA of the CDR3 is TGCGCCAGCAGCCAAGACCCGGGACTAGCGGGGGTCCAAGAGACCCAGTACTTC.

The CDR3 nucleotides read TGTGCCAGCAGCCTAGGAGTTGGGGCGGGACAGCCCCAGCATTTT. It translates to CASSLGVGAGQPQHF. V usage is TRBV7-2 and J usage is TRBJ1-5; TRBD1 is a possible D gene (5 bases). V dropped 5 bases and J dropped 7 bases, with 18 bases sitting between them. Germline V gene lookup returns CDR1 SGHTA and CDR2 FQGNSA. The CDR3 length is 15 residues.

The chain uses TRBV12-5 and TRBJ1-1, with TRBD1 identical over 12 bases. The CDR3 is 21 amino acids. Germline values: CDR1 LGHNT, CDR2 FRNRAP. V trimming: 0 bases; J trimming: 0 bases; junction bases outside the gene matches: 14. The CDR3 region is CASGLVPGLGTGGPLNTEAFF. Here the CDR3 DNA reads TGTGCTAGTGGTTTGGTACCAGGTTTAGGGACAGGGGGCCCCTTGAACACTGAAGCTTTCTTT.

The CDR3 coding sequence is TGTGCCAGCAGCTTAGCCGTGGGACAGAGTAATGAAAAACTGTTTTTT. Translation gives CASSLAVGQSNEKLFF. This sequence joins TRBV7-2 and TRBJ1-4; TRBD1 matches 7 bases. Germline lookup yields CDR1 SGHTA and CDR2 FQGNSA. J was trimmed by 4 bases and V by 0 bases; bases with no gene match: 5. The CDR3 has 16 amino acids.

The chain links TRBV11-2 to TRBJ1-1; the D gene is possibly TRBD1 (6 bases). V was clipped by 3 bases and J by 7 bases, with 18 bases between them. This CDR3 contains 15 residues. The germline gives CDR1 SGHAT, CDR2 FQNNGV. CDR3: CASSFMGVSGVEAFF. In nucleotides, the CDR3 is TGTGCCAGCAGCTTTATGGGTGTTTCAGGGGTTGAAGCTTTCTTT. Filled out from reference TRBV11-2 and TRBJ1-1, the complete variable domain reads EAGVAQSPRYKIIEKRQSVAFWCNPISGHATLYWYQQILGQGPKLLIQFQNNGVVDDSQLPKDRFSAERLKGVDSTLKIQPAKLEDSAVYLCASSFMGVSGVEAFFGQGTRLTVV.

The V call is TRBV11-2, the J call TRBJ1-1; tentatively, D is TRBD1 (5 bases). The V gene's germline CDR1 is SGHAT and CDR2 FQNNGV. With 7 bases removed from V and 0 bases from J, the gap between germline ends came to 12 bases. This CDR3 has 14 residues. In DNA form, the CDR3 reads TGTGCCAGCAACGCTGGGGGGATGAACACTGAAGCTTTCTTT. It codes for CASNAGGMNTEAFF.

The V gene is TRBV7-8, the J gene TRBJ2-1, with TRBD2 matching 9 bases. Per the germline V gene, CDR1 is SGHVS and CDR2 is FQNEAQ. V shed 0 bases and J 0 bases; nucleotides not matched to a gene: 3. The CDR3 is made up of 17 amino acids. CDR3 residues: CASSLASGSHSYNEQFF. CDR3 bases: TGTGCCAGCAGCTTAGCTAGCGGGAGCCACTCCTACAATGAGCAGTTCTTC.

The rearrangement joins TRBV12-5 to TRBJ2-1; maybe TRBD1 (5 bases). Germline V CDR1 and CDR2: LGHNT, FRNRAP. V was shortened by 3 bases and J by 2 bases, with 11 bases between the two germline ends. There are 15 residues in the CDR3. CDR3 sequence (DNA): TGTGCTAGTGGTTTTGACAGTTTAGCCTACAATGAGCAGTTCTTC. Amino acids: CASGFDSLAYNEQFF.

The chain couples TRBV6-1 to TRBJ2-5; TRBD1 matches at 8 bases. The V gene end was trimmed by 4 bases and the J gene end by 5 bases; junction bases not matched to a gene: 9. The CDR3 contains 15 residues. Germline CDR1 MNHNS, CDR2 SASEGT. The CDR3 spells CASSAVAGGGETQYF. The CDR3 region has the DNA TGTGCCAGCAGTGCCGTGGCAGGGGGCGGGGAGACCCAGTACTTC.

This sequence joins TRBV10-3 and TRBJ1-1; possibly TRBD1 for D (5 bases). Germline CDR1 ENHRY, CDR2 SYGVKD. V gave up 3 bases and J gave up 1 base, with 12 bases separating them. The CDR3 length is 15 residues. The CDR3 DNA reads TGTGCCATCAGTGACCGCAGGGAAACGAACACTGAAGCTTTCTTT. Amino acids: CAISDRRETNTEAFF.

This clone was seen a handful of times. The chain links TRBV5-6 to TRBJ2-7; 7 bases agree with TRBD1. The CDR3 has 14 amino acids. Trimming took 4 bases from V and 3 from J; bases not matched to a gene: 7. Germline V gene sequence: CDR1 SGHDT, CDR2 YYEEEE. CDR3 DNA sequence: TGTGCCAGCAGCAAGGGGGCTCACCACTACGAGCAGTACTTC. Protein sequence: CASSKGAHHYEQYF.

CDR3 protein: CASRPTGGSGNTIYF. CDR3 DNA sequence: TGCGCCAGCAGACCCACAGGGGGCTCAGGAAACACCATATATTTT. The V and J genes are TRBV5-1 and TRBJ1-3, with 9 bases that match TRBD1. The germline gives CDR1 SGHRS, CDR2 YFSETQ. Trimming cost V 5 bases and J 4 bases; bases outside gene matches: 7. This CDR3 contains 15 residues.

This sequence joins TRBV7-9 and TRBJ1-2; 8 bases agree with TRBD1. CDR1 SEHNR and CDR2 FQNEAQ come from the germline V gene (reference sequence). This CDR3 comprises 15 residues. V trimming: 6 bases; J trimming: 2 bases; junction bases outside the gene matches: 8. DNA of the CDR3: TGTGCCAGCAGGCTGACAGGGGATAGAAACTATGGCTACACCTTC. It specifies CASRLTGDRNYGYTF.

This chain uses TRBV2 with TRBJ1-1, with 8 bases matching TRBD1. CDR3 size: 15 residues. The junction had 4 bases not matched to a gene; V was cut back by 1 base and J by 3 bases. Germline V gene sequence: CDR1 SNHLY, CDR2 FYNNEI. The CDR3 DNA follows: TGTGCCAGCAGTGAAGGGACAGGGCACGACACTGAAGCTTTCTTT. Amino acid sequence: CASSEGTGHDTEAFF. Full variable domain (missing parts from reference TRBV2 and TRBJ1-1): EPEVTQTPSHQVTQMGQEVILRCVPISNHLYFYWYRQILGQKVEFLVSFYNNEISEKSEIFDDQFSVERPDGSNFTLKIRSTKLEDSAMYFCASSEGTGHDTEAFFGQGTRLTVV.

The rearrangement joins TRBV10-2 to TRBJ2-5, with D possibly being TRBD2 (5 bases). Between the trimmed V and J ends, which lost 7 bases and 5 bases, there was a span of 17 bases. CDR3 length: 14 residues. Per the germline V gene, CDR1 is WSHSY and CDR2 is SAAADI. The CDR3 loop reads CASKGGSLVETQYF. CDR3 coding DNA: TGCGCCAGCAAGGGCGGGTCACTTGTGGAGACCCAGTACTTC.

The rearrangement joins TRBV7-9 to TRBJ2-5; a weak D match, TRBD1 (5 bases). V was trimmed by 1 base and J by 1 base, leaving 7 bases between them. CDR1 and CDR2 (germline): SEHNR, FQNEAQ (reference sequence). This CDR3 is 14 amino acids long. CDR3 nucleotide sequence: TGTGCCAGCAGCTTAGAGACAGTCCAAGAGACCCAGTACTTC. Translated, it gives CASSLETVQETQYF.

The rearrangement links TRBV7-8 to TRBJ2-1, with D possibly being TRBD2 (8 bases). This CDR3 contains 16 residues. Looked up from germline, CDR1 is SGHVS and CDR2 is FQNEAQ. V dropped 4 bases and J dropped 4 bases, with 17 bases sitting between them. CDR3 coding DNA: TGTGCCAGCAGCTACGAACAGGGGACTAGATACAATGAGCAGTTCTTC. This translates into CASSYEQGTRYNEQFF.

The chain joins TRBV5-1 to TRBJ2-7; 10 bases map to TRBD1. Germline V gene sequence: CDR1 SGHRS, CDR2 YFSETQ. V was clipped by 4 bases and J by 5 bases; unmatched bases: 9. This CDR3 is 15 amino acids long. CDR3 DNA: TGCGCCAGCAGCCTAGGGGACAGGGGAGCGGACGAGCAGTACTTC. Protein product: CASSLGDRGADEQYF. The variable domain in full, completed from reference TRBV5-1 and TRBJ2-7, reads KAGVTQTPRYLIKTRGQQVTLSCSPISGHRSVSWYQQTPGQGLQFLFEYFSETQRNKGNFPGRFSGRQFSNSRSEMNVSTLELGDSALYLCASSLGDRGADEQYFGPGTRLTVT.

The chain is built from TRBV6-4 and TRBJ1-1; the match to TRBD1 covers 8 bases. The CDR3 contains 12 residues. The V gene's germline CDR1 is MRHNA and CDR2 SNTAGT. Trimming cost V 6 bases and J 11 bases; bases outside gene matches: 8. In nucleotides, the CDR3 is TGTGCCAGCAGAGGGACAGGCCGGAGGGCTTTCTTT. Its protein is CASRGTGRRAFF.